The 25 T cell receptor beta chains below all came from one sample that was sequenced in a study of T cells in Graves' hyperthyroidism and ophthalmopathy. Amplification of TCR beta CDR3 regions used RNA as the template. During a first-round RT-PCR of the TCR CDR3, the HTBI primer set was used. TCRdb fed the multiplex PCR reads into MiXCR, producing one record per CDR3 protein. The sample has about 500,000 distinct CDR3 sequences; 15% to 20% are singletons. Material: blood. These receptors all stem from a woman aged 18 to 35 with Graves' ophthalmopathy.

The gene calls are TRBV29-1 and TRBJ2-7; D not certain. Germline values: CDR1 SQVTM, CDR2 ANQGSEA. Between the trimmed V and J ends, which lost 4 bases and 1 base, there was a span of 8 bases. This CDR3 has 12 amino acids. CDR3 bases: TGCAGCGTTGTGAGTCAGTCCTACGAGCAGTACTTC. Its translation: CSVVSQSYEQYF.

This clonotype was seen more than once but under ten times. The chain carries TRBV28 and TRBJ1-4; 7 nucleotides align to TRBD1. The CDR3 is 17 residues long. The junction had 12 bases not matched to a gene; V was cut back by 4 bases and J by 4 bases. Germline values: CDR1 MDHEN, CDR2 SYDVKM. CDR3 protein: CASSSTLDRSFNEKLFF. In nucleotides, the CDR3 is TGTGCCAGCAGTTCAACCCTGGACAGGTCCTTTAATGAAAAACTGTTTTTT.

The rearrangement joins TRBV5-5 to TRBJ1-1, with D hard to call. The germline V and J ends were trimmed by 4 bases and 3 bases, with 16 bases remaining between them. Germline V gene lookup returns CDR1 SGHKS and CDR2 YYEKEE (reference sequence). This CDR3 region has 15 residues. DNA for the CDR3: TGTGCCAGCAGCGTTCCTAAGAACTGGGACACTGAAGCTTTCTTT. Amino acids: CASSVPKNWDTEAFF.

The V gene is TRBV15, the J gene TRBJ1-2; D not certain. This CDR3 spans 12 amino acids. The V and J ends lost 0 bases and 7 bases respectively, with 6 bases between them. Germline loops: CDR1 LNHNV, CDR2 YYDKDF (reference sequence). CDR3 sequence reads: CATSRDHLGYTF. The CDR3 nucleotides are TGTGCCACCAGCAGAGATCATCTTGGCTACACCTTC.

The chain couples TRBV2 to TRBJ1-2, with 7 bases that match TRBD1. CDR3 length equals 14 residues. Germline CDR1 is SNHLY and CDR2 is FYNNEI. The junction had 10 bases not matched to a gene; V was cut back by 6 bases and J by 6 bases. The CDR3 DNA reads TGTGCCAGCAGCCAGAGACAGGGATACGATGGCTACACCTTC. Amino acids: CASSQRQGYDGYTF. Using reference TRBV2 and TRBJ1-2 for the parts outside the CDR3, the full variable domain is EPEVTQTPSHQVTQMGQEVILRCVPISNHLYFYWYRQILGQKVEFLVSFYNNEISEKSEIFDDQFSVERPDGSNFTLKIRSTKLEDSAMYFCASSQRQGYDGYTFGSGTRLTVV.

The V and J genes are TRBV9 and TRBJ2-3; no clear D gene. The CDR3 loop spans 16 amino acids. Germline values: CDR1 SGDLS, CDR2 YYNGEE. V was cut by 4 bases and J by 4 bases, with 19 bases left in between. CDR3 sequence reads: CASSYLGGDRADTQYF. The CDR3 DNA sequence: TGTGCCAGCAGCTACCTCGGTGGTGATCGGGCAGATACGCAGTATTTT. The full variable domain, rest sourced from reference TRBV9 and TRBJ2-3, is DSGVTQTPKHLITATGQRVTLRCSPRSGDLSVYWYQQSLDQGLQFLIQYYNGEERAKGNILERFSAQQFPDLHSELNLSSLELGDSALYFCASSYLGGDRADTQYFGPGTRLTVL.

A few counts support this clonotype. CDR3 in DNA: TGCAGTGCTAGAGATCGTAATGAAAAACTGTTTTTT. Encoded protein: CSARDRNEKLFF. This rearrangement joins TRBV20-1 to TRBJ1-4; D is unresolved. CDR3 size: 12 residues. The germline V gene has CDR1 DFQATT and CDR2 SNEGSKA (reference sequence). Trimming removed 0 bases at V and 4 bases at J, with 3 bases between.

This clonotype showed up many times. J is TRBJ1-2 and V is TRBV2; TRBD1 aligns across 7 bases. This CDR3 comprises 13 residues. Unmatched junction bases numbered 3, after V lost 4 bases and J lost 4 bases. Germline V lookup: CDR1 SNHLY, CDR2 FYNNEI. CDR3 in DNA: TGTGCCAGCAGTGGCGACAGGGCCTATGGCTACACCTTC. This gives the protein CASSGDRAYGYTF.

This clonotype has a count of ten or more. This chain links TRBV20-1 with TRBJ2-2; TRBD2 matches at 14 bases. Germline V gives CDR1 DFQATT, CDR2 SNEGSKA (reference sequence). V shed 0 bases, J shed 3 bases, and the junction held 0 bases outside the gene matches. This CDR3 has 16 amino acids. The CDR3 DNA follows: TGCAGTGCTAGAGAGGGACTAGCGGGGGACACCGGGGAGCTGTTTTTT. Translation: CSAREGLAGDTGELFF.

This sequence joins TRBV4-1 and TRBJ2-2; 11 bases align to TRBD2. The CDR3 runs to 17 residues. The germline gives CDR1 MGHRA, CDR2 YSYEKL. V lost 2 bases and J lost 2; bases outside the gene matches: 4. CDR3 sequence (DNA): TGCGCCAGCAGCCAACCGGGACTAGCGGATAACACCGGGGAGCTGTTTTTT. Residues: CASSQPGLADNTGELFF.

The chain is built from TRBV19 and TRBJ2-5; TRBD1 or TRBD2 may be the D gene (5 bases each). Trimming pared 5 bases from V and 5 bases from J, leaving 15 bases between. The CDR3 covers 14 residues. The germline V gene has CDR1 LNHDA and CDR2 SQIVND (reference sequence). As DNA, the CDR3 is TGTGCCAGTAGTCGCCGGGGCGGTGGGGAGACCCAGTACTTC. It codes for CASSRRGGGETQYF. Variable domain in full (rest from reference TRBV19 and TRBJ2-5): DGGITQSPKYLFRKEGQNVTLSCEQNLNHDAMYWYRQDPGQGLRLIYYSQIVNDFQKGDIAEGYSVSREKKESFPLTVTSAQKNPTAFYLCASSRRGGGETQYFGPGTRLLVL.

This clonotype has ten or more counts. V is TRBV7-2 and J is TRBJ2-7; no firm D call. CDR1 and CDR2 (germline): SGHTA, FQGNSA. This CDR3 is built from 13 residues. Deletions cut 2 bases from V and 4 bases from J, with 9 bases between. CDR3 DNA sequence: TGTGCCAGCAGCTTAAGGGTCGGATACGAGCAGTACTTC. Its translation: CASSLRVGYEQYF.

This clonotype occurred many times. The chain carries TRBV7-2 and TRBJ2-2; a possible D gene is TRBD1 (5 bases). Trimming shortened V by 5 bases and J by 1 base, and 8 bases separated the two germline ends. Germline V CDR1 and CDR2: SGHTA, FQGNSA. This CDR3 contains 14 residues. CDR3 sequence: CASSRRGNTGELFF. The CDR3, as DNA: TGTGCCAGCAGCCGTAGGGGGAACACCGGGGAGCTGTTTTTT.

As concerns this clonotype: This may be a read error: a much more frequent sequence differs by one nucleotide. V usage is TRBV27 and J usage is TRBJ2-1; D unresolved. The germline V and J ends were trimmed by 2 bases and 9 bases, with 17 bases remaining between them. The CDR3 totals 15 residues. CDR1 MNHEY and CDR2 SMNVEV come from the germline V gene (reference sequence). Written as DNA, the CDR3 is TGTGCCAGCAGTTTAGGGATTAGTCGTGCTAGTGAGCAGTTCTTC. Encoded protein: CASSLGISRASEQFF.

This clonotype was counted only a few times. This sequence joins TRBV12-3 or TRBV12-4 and TRBJ2-1; D unclear. Deletions cut 5 bases from V and 4 bases from J, with 15 bases between. CDR3 size: 15 residues. CDR3 protein: CASSLRETAYNEQFF. The CDR3 nucleotides read TGTGCCAGCAGTCTGAGAGAAACAGCATACAATGAGCAGTTCTTC.

Only a few counts were recorded for this clonotype. The CDR3 here is CASSQEGGAMSSYEQYF. The CDR3 bases are TGCGCCAGCAGCCAAGAGGGTGGGGCAATGAGCTCCTACGAGCAGTACTTC. This rearrangement joins TRBV4-1 to TRBJ2-7; possibly TRBD1 for D (5 bases). CDR1 is MGHRA and CDR2 is YSYEKL in the germline V gene. Trimming pared 0 bases from V and 0 bases from J, leaving 15 bases between. The CDR3 is made up of 17 amino acids.

This clonotype was recorded many times. The chain couples TRBV18 to TRBJ1-1, with TRBD1 matching over 8 bases. The V gene's germline CDR1 is KGHSH and CDR2 LQKENI. CDR3 length: 14 residues. Trimming cost V 1 base and J 6 bases; bases outside gene matches: 4. The CDR3 region is CASSPRQGAAEAFF. CDR3 DNA: TGTGCCAGCTCACCACGGCAGGGGGCAGCTGAAGCTTTCTTT.

This clonotype was counted ten times or more. V is TRBV30 and J is TRBJ1-1; D unresolved. The germline gives CDR1 GTSNPN, CDR2 SVGIG (reference sequence). V was shortened by 1 base and J by 0 bases, with 9 bases between the two germline ends. This CDR3 is 14 amino acids long. CDR3 protein: CAWSAARVNTEAFF. The CDR3 DNA follows: TGTGCCTGGAGTGCCGCACGGGTGAACACTGAAGCTTTCTTT.

The chain joins TRBV25-1 to TRBJ2-1; D unresolved. The CDR3 has 15 residues. CDR1 and CDR2 from the germline V gene are MGHDK and SYGVNS. Between the trimmed V and J ends, which lost 1 base and 2 bases, there was a span of 9 bases. Here the CDR3 reads CASSEFGGTYNEQFF. In DNA, the CDR3 is TGTGCCAGCAGTGAATTCGGCGGTACCTACAATGAGCAGTTCTTC.

The table lists this clonotype with many counts. The rearrangement links TRBV9 to TRBJ2-7; D unclear. CDR1 and CDR2 (germline): SGDLS, YYNGEE. V was pared by 0 bases and J by 3 bases, with 7 bases between. This CDR3 contains 13 residues. The CDR3 loop is CASSVGNRYEQYF. DNA for the CDR3: TGTGCCAGCAGCGTAGGGAACCGCTACGAGCAGTACTTC.

This clonotype was recorded many times. The chain couples TRBV2 to TRBJ2-3, with a tentative D call TRBD1 (5 bases). Germline V gene lookup returns CDR1 SNHLY and CDR2 FYNNEI. V was pared by 3 bases and J by 4 bases, with 11 bases between. The CDR3 sequence is 14 residues long. The DNA for the CDR3 is TGTGCCAGCAGTGAGACAGAAACCCCAGATACGCAGTATTTT. This translates into CASSETETPDTQYF.

This clonotype has at least ten counts. V usage is TRBV13 and J usage is TRBJ2-1, with D hard to call. V lost 8 bases, J lost 3 bases, and 5 bases lay in between. This CDR3 is built from 11 residues. Germline CDR1 and CDR2: PRHDT and FYEKMQ (reference sequence). The CDR3 loop is CASEVYNEQFF. The CDR3, as DNA: TGTGCCAGCGAGGTCTACAATGAGCAGTTCTTC.

This clonotype was counted ten times or more. This chain uses TRBV11-2 with TRBJ2-2, with 8 bases matching TRBD2. V lost 1 base, J lost 5 bases, and 0 bases stayed unmatched. The CDR3 totals 14 residues. CDR1 and CDR2 (germline): SGHAT, FQNNGV. DNA for the CDR3: TGTGCCAGCAGCTTAGTAGCGGGGACCGGGGAGCTGTTTTTT. This gives the protein CASSLVAGTGELFF.

This clonotype occurred a few times. The gene calls are TRBV28 and TRBJ2-4; D gene uncertain. This CDR3 comprises 13 residues. V was pared by 6 bases and J by 1 base, with 7 bases between. Germline-derived CDR1 and CDR2 are MDHEN and SYDVKM. CDR3 sequence reads: CASRGSAKNIQYF. Here the CDR3 DNA reads TGTGCCAGCAGAGGTTCGGCCAAAAACATTCAGTACTTC.

This clonotype was seen repeatedly, ten times or more. V is TRBV5-1 and J is TRBJ2-1, with a weak D call TRBD1 (5 bases). With 5 bases removed from V and 4 bases from J, the gap between germline ends came to 22 bases. The CDR3 loop spans 17 amino acids. Per the germline V gene, CDR1 is SGHRS and CDR2 is YFSETQ. CDR3 protein: CASSRGFGVDLYNEQFF. In DNA form, the CDR3 reads TGCGCCAGCAGTAGGGGCTTTGGAGTCGACCTTTACAATGAGCAGTTCTTC.